Sequencing of this T cell receptor (beta chain) was carried out in a study of blood T cell repertoires in COVID-19. Across the whole study: The study drew acute and convalescent COVID-19 samples from the United States, Italy and Spain. T cells, B-cell-depleted T cells, or PBMCs supplied cDNA or gDNA.

In assigning cohorts, the study relied on participant-reported clinical history. This clone was recorded many times. From germline, CDR1 is SGHDN and CDR2 FVKESK. The CDR3 runs to 15 residues. V lost 2 bases to trimming and J lost 4 bases; unmatched junction nucleotides: 3. The authors' processing: Reference gene primer amplification gave estimated nucleated cell counts. Data came from immunoSEQ multiplex PCR; TCRdb stores just in-frame clones and leaves some out. V, J and clone size derive from that table, while D and trimming were established from the DNA sequence. This table holds 140,000 to 150,000 clones, roughly 89% found once.

The material sequenced was PBMCs or T cells enriched from blood (not recorded which). The rearrangement joins TRBV14 to TRBJ2-7; the match to TRBD2 covers 12 bases. The receptor's source is a woman between 50 and 59 years old who had been exposed to COVID-19. The CDR3 DNA follows: TGTGCCAGCAGCCAACGACTAGCGGGAGCTTACGAGCAGTACTTC. It translates to CASSQRLAGAYEQYF.